This T cell receptor (beta chain) was identified in a study of T cell responses to AZD1222 COVID-19 vaccine (dated by TCRdb to about 2021). Background on the whole study: Because spike-specific TCR depth and breadth did not differ between the two schedules, AZD1222 recipients who got a second dose at roughly 4 weeks were pooled with those who got a second dose at roughly 12 weeks. TCR sequencing was performed for over 230 trial participants, of whom about 200 were given two doses of AZD1222 and about 25 were given two doses of MenACWY control vaccine. Enrollment into the trials was organized by age into subgroups of 18-55, 56-69 and 70-plus years, and those subgroups contained roughly 150, 30 and 60 TCR-sequenced participants, respectively.

At the junction V is shortened by 6 bases and J by 4 bases; bases outside the gene matches: 8. There are 13 amino acids in the CDR3, from cysteine to phenylalanine inclusive. Just CDR3 DNA is preserved here, 39 bases in frame from base 1. The germline V gene specifies SQVTM as CDR1 and ANQGSEA as CDR2. The study at large found these results: After two AZD1222 doses, spike-specific TCR breadth and depth were significantly higher than at day 0 and than in MenACWY recipients. The whole spike protein was spanned by vaccine-associated CD4 TCRs, and dominant responses were seen in regions 160-218 and 743-854. Because no day 14 peak-response samples were available, the repertoires could be characterized only after the peak T cell response. Reportedly, almost half of the unique spike-specific TCRs recognized epitopes lying outside the regions that are mutated in the B.1.351 and B.1.1.7 variants. Conclusions about previously exposed vaccinees are limited, since just a handful of AZD1222 recipients were seropositive for SARS-CoV-2 at baseline. Participants were mostly white British and included more females than males, and it was suggested by the authors that clonal diversity may have been underestimated. In the small 56-69-year group, the increase in depth fell short of significance, most likely because of low power.

The time point label of this sample denotes: baseline before first vaccination. Vaccinee samples were obtained from the UK trials COV001 and COV002, which included a single-blind randomized controlled phase 2/3 trial of AZD1222 (ChAdOx1 nCoV-19) in healthy adults. Trial participant PBMC samples were collected at day 0 and day 28 after the second dose for TCRbeta chain sequencing. Turning to this clone: This clone's antigen is unknown. No base-level quality is on record; no much larger clone is a single base apart.

The CDR3 regions of human TCRbeta chains were analyzed by immunosequencing. The study's processing was this. Repertoire TCRs were matched against a reference library of SARS-CoV-2-specific TCRs generated with the MIRA antigen-specificity platform. Breadth meant the fraction of unique TCRs that were SARS-CoV-2-associated, whereas depth meant the fraction of total T cells that were SARS-CoV-2-associated. Each spike-specific TCR was assigned to its reactive spike region and to a CD4 or CD8 class using the MIRA data. Log10-transformed breadth and depth values were compared by one-way ANOVA with Sidak's multiple comparisons tests. As stored in TCRdb, this immuneACCESS dataset retains in-frame rearrangements with V and J assigned. A fraction of the clones does not appear; measured against another copy, unresolved V genes explain less than half of the discrepancy, and the remainder lacks a known reason. Clone size and the V and J calls come from that table; the DNA yielded D and trimming. The sample contains around 70,000 clones, about nine tenths of them found a single time. The ten largest account for roughly 7.4% of the sample.

The TCR originated in an adult in good health. Specimen: peripheral blood, collected on day 0 of AZD1222 vaccination. The rearranged chain carries TRBV29-1 and TRBJ2-7; 8 of the junction bases match TRBD1. The CDR3 region: CSVNKQGGYEQYF. The DNA sequence is as follows: TGCAGCGTCAACAAACAGGGGGGTTACGAGCAGTACTTC.